The 30 T cell receptor beta chains given below trace back to one sample, sequenced in a study of cytomegalovirus exposure and HLA in healthy donors. PCR used 60 Vbeta primers and 13 Jbeta primers. TCRdb keeps only in-frame clones here, not all; method: immunoSEQ multiplex PCR. This table holds around 48,000 clones. The sequenced sample was PBMCs. The receptors here all came from a female donor in good health and CMV-seronegative.

The chain is built from TRBV30 and TRBJ2-5, with D maybe TRBD2 (5 bases). V lost 4 bases and J lost 4, with 10 bases in between. Germline CDR1 is GTSNPN and CDR2 is SVGIG (reference sequence). The CDR3 sequence is 12 residues long. The CDR3 nucleotides are TGTGCCTGGAACCGGGGAACAGAGACCCAGTACTTC. Its translation: CAWNRGTETQYF.

The chain combines TRBV10-3 with TRBJ1-2; possibly TRBD1 for D (5 bases). CDR1 is ENHRY, CDR2 SYGVKD, per germline. V was shortened by 6 bases and J by 7 bases, with 15 bases between the two germline ends. The CDR3 has 13 amino acids. CDR3 sequence: CAISPGTASGYTF. The CDR3 coding sequence is TGTGCCATCAGCCCCGGGACTGCGTCTGGCTACACCTTC.

The chain uses TRBV28 and TRBJ2-1; a weak D match, TRBD2 (6 bases). Germline V gene sequence: CDR1 MDHEN, CDR2 SYDVKM. The CDR3 loop spans 15 amino acids. The V end lost 6 bases, the J end lost 2 bases, and 14 bases lay between the germline ends. The CDR3 protein is CASSPTRRAYNEQFF. CDR3 DNA: TGTGCCAGCAGCCCGACTAGACGTGCCTACAATGAGCAGTTCTTC.

The chain carries TRBV14 and TRBJ1-2; TRBD1 matches 8 bases. After removal of 9 bases from V and 8 bases from J, the junction contained 8 bases not matched to a gene. The CDR3 runs to 12 residues. The germline V gene encodes CDR1 SGHDN and CDR2 FVKESK. The CDR3 region is CARRQGIGGYTF. CDR3 nucleotides: TGTGCCAGGCGACAGGGGATTGGGGGCTACACCTTC.

J is TRBJ1-1 and V is TRBV30; no firm D call. The V gene's germline CDR1 is GTSNPN and CDR2 SVGIG (reference sequence). The CDR3 length is 13 residues. V was trimmed by 1 base and J by 1 base, leaving 7 bases between them. The CDR3 DNA is TGTGCCTGGAGTGGGGCCTCGAACACTGAAGCTTTCTTT. It specifies CAWSGASNTEAFF.

V gene TRBV4-1 combines with J gene TRBJ2-2; 10 positions match TRBD2. The CDR3 totals 17 residues. CDR1 is MGHRA, CDR2 YSYEKL, per germline. Trimming took 0 bases from V and 7 from J; bases not matched to a gene: 8. DNA for the CDR3: TGCGCCAGCAGCCAAGATCCCAGCGGGAGGGCCAACGGGGAGCTGTTTTTT. Its protein product is CASSQDPSGRANGELFF.

V is TRBV30 and J is TRBJ1-2; unclear D gene. The CDR3 covers 12 residues. V gave up 1 base and J gave up 4 bases, with 7 bases separating them. Looked up from germline, CDR1 is GTSNPN and CDR2 is SVGIG (reference sequence). The CDR3 loop is CAWSGGAYGYTF. The CDR3 nucleotides read TGTGCCTGGAGTGGGGGAGCCTATGGCTACACCTTC.

V is TRBV27 and J is TRBJ2-7; D is possibly TRBD2 (5 bases). CDR3 length: 14 residues. Trimming left V 8 bases short and J 3 bases short, with 17 bases between. The germline V gene encodes CDR1 MNHEY and CDR2 SMNVEV (reference sequence). The CDR3 nucleotides read TGTGCCAGCGGAGGCGGGTTCCTGATCTACGAGCAGTACTTC. It specifies CASGGGFLIYEQYF.

The chain carries TRBV28 and TRBJ2-7, with D possibly being TRBD2 (5 bases). The CDR3 has 13 residues. V gave up 2 bases and J gave up 3 bases, with 8 bases separating them. Germline lookup yields CDR1 MDHEN and CDR2 SYDVKM. The CDR3, as DNA: TGTGCCAGCAGTTTAGGGAGATTCTACGAGCAGTACTTC. Its protein product is CASSLGRFYEQYF. Full variable domain (missing parts from reference TRBV28 and TRBJ2-7): DVKVTQSSRYLVKRTGEKVFLECVQDMDHENMFWYRQDPGLGLRLIYFSYDVKMKEKGDIPEGYSVSREKKERFSLILESASTNQTSMYLCASSLGRFYEQYFGPGTRLTVT.

The J gene is TRBJ1-5, the V gene TRBV5-6; D is undetermined. The CDR3 has 16 residues. Looked up from germline, CDR1 is SGHDT and CDR2 is YYEEEE. Trimming removed 3 bases from V and 0 bases from J, with 13 bases in between. The CDR3 DNA follows: TGTGCCAGCAGCTCTACTATAGGTTTTAGCAATCAGCCCCAGCATTTT. Translated, it gives CASSSTIGFSNQPQHF. Drawing the rest from reference TRBV5-6 and TRBJ1-5, the complete variable domain is DAGVTQSPTHLIKTRGQQVTLRCSPKSGHDTVSWYQQALGQGPQFIFQYYEEEERQRGNFPDRFSGHQFPNYSSELNVNALLLGDSALYLCASSSTIGFSNQPQHFGDGTRLSIL.

This chain uses TRBV5-6 with TRBJ1-1; 7 nucleotides line up with TRBD1. The germline V gene has CDR1 SGHDT and CDR2 YYEEEE. The CDR3 contains 14 residues. V gave up 6 bases and J gave up 11 bases; unmatched junction bases: 16. In nucleotides, the CDR3 is TGTGCCAGCACCTTACGACGTCATACAGGGGATGCTTTCTTT. Its translation is CASTLRRHTGDAFF.

The chain combines TRBV25-1 with TRBJ1-1, with D maybe TRBD1 (5 bases). From germline, CDR1 is MGHDK and CDR2 SYGVNS. The CDR3 is made up of 15 amino acids. Trimming removed 5 bases from V and 0 bases from J, with 13 bases in between. In nucleotides, the CDR3 is TGTGCCAGCAGTCAACACGGGGGGTTGAACACTGAAGCTTTCTTT. The encoded protein is CASSQHGGLNTEAFF.

The chain joins TRBV2 to TRBJ1-1; 9 bases match TRBD1. Looked up from germline, CDR1 is SNHLY and CDR2 is FYNNEI. CDR3 length: 13 amino acids. J lost 4 bases, V lost 5 bases, and 2 bases had no gene match. The CDR3 reads CASSLTGGTEAFF. The CDR3 DNA reads as TGTGCCAGCAGTCTGACAGGGGGCACTGAAGCTTTCTTT.

The J gene is TRBJ1-1, the V gene TRBV9; D unresolved. Between the trimmed V and J ends, which lost 0 bases and 4 bases, there was a span of 10 bases. Germline V CDR1 and CDR2: SGDLS, YYNGEE. The CDR3 is made up of 14 amino acids. CDR3 sequence reads: CASSVGSRGTEAFF. The CDR3 nucleotides are TGTGCCAGCAGCGTAGGAAGCCGCGGCACTGAAGCTTTCTTT.

The chain carries TRBV19 and TRBJ2-2; 7 positions agree with TRBD2. The germline gives CDR1 LNHDA, CDR2 SQIVND (reference sequence). This CDR3 contains 15 residues. Trimming took 9 bases from V and 6 from J; bases not matched to a gene: 13. This chain's CDR3 is CASLRPGRGPGELFF. In DNA, the CDR3 is TGTGCCAGCCTCCGTCCTGGGAGGGGACCCGGGGAGCTGTTTTTT.

The gene calls are TRBV18 and TRBJ2-1; no definite D call. Germline CDR1 KGHSH, CDR2 LQKENI. The CDR3 runs 13 residues. The V end lost 6 bases, the J end lost 3 bases, and 9 bases lay between the germline ends. CDR3 region: CASSMELYNEQFF. In DNA, the CDR3 is TGTGCCAGCTCGATGGAGCTCTACAATGAGCAGTTCTTC. Filled out from reference TRBV18 and TRBJ2-1, the complete variable domain reads NAGVMQNPRHLVRRRGQEARLRCSPMKGHSHVYWYRQLPEEGLKFMVYLQKENIIDESGMPKERFSAEFPKEGPSILRIQQVVRGDSAAYFCASSMELYNEQFFGPGTRLTVL.

The CDR3 reads CASSFGRGDEKLFF. As DNA, the CDR3 is TGCGCCAGCAGCTTCGGCAGGGGAGATGAAAAACTGTTTTTT. The chain combines TRBV5-1 with TRBJ1-4; the D gene is possibly TRBD1 (6 bases). Germline CDR1 and CDR2: SGHRS and YFSETQ. V dropped 2 bases and J dropped 6 bases, with 11 bases sitting between them. The CDR3 consists of 14 residues. Supplemented by reference TRBV5-1 and TRBJ1-4, the full variable domain reads KAGVTQTPRYLIKTRGQQVTLSCSPISGHRSVSWYQQTPGQGLQFLFEYFSETQRNKGNFPGRFSGRQFSNSRSEMNVSTLELGDSALYLCASSFGRGDEKLFFGSGTQLSVL.

The genes are TRBV6-5 and TRBJ2-5, with TRBD2 matching 7 bases. Germline CDR1 MNHEY, CDR2 SVGAGI. V lost 0 bases to trimming and J lost 5 bases; unmatched junction nucleotides: 6. CDR3 length equals 15 residues. The CDR3 coding sequence is TGTGCCAGCAGTTACTCGGGACTACTTAAGGAGACCCAGTACTTC. This translates into CASSYSGLLKETQYF.

The chain has TRBV4-3 and TRBJ1-4; D perhaps matches TRBD1 (6 bases). The CDR3 contains 15 residues. The germline CDR1 and CDR2 sequences are LGHNA and YSLEER. The V end was cut by 5 bases, the J end by 3 bases, with 13 bases between. The CDR3 spells CASSESGTPNEKLFF. In nucleotides, the CDR3 is TGCGCCAGCAGCGAATCCGGGACACCTAATGAAAAACTGTTTTTT.

The chain carries TRBV4-2 and TRBJ2-7; 8 bases match TRBD1. CDR1 is LGHNA, CDR2 YNFKEQ, per germline. The CDR3 is 15 amino acids. Unmatched junction bases numbered 3, after V lost 1 base and J lost 1 base. CDR3 in amino acids: CASSQGTGTSYEQYF. Written as DNA, the CDR3 is TGTGCCAGCAGCCAAGGGACAGGGACTTCCTACGAGCAGTACTTC.

The chain is built from TRBV7-9 and TRBJ2-3; the match to TRBD2 covers 11 bases. Trimming cost V 5 bases and J 1 base; bases outside gene matches: 5. The CDR3 is made up of 16 amino acids. Germline V CDR1 and CDR2: SEHNR, FQNEAQ (reference sequence). The CDR3 DNA sequence: TGTGCCAGCAGCCCCCCGGGACTAGCGGGCACAGATACGCAGTATTTT. It specifies CASSPPGLAGTDTQYF.

V is TRBV6-6 and J is TRBJ1-1, with D hard to call. Between the trimmed V and J ends, which lost 0 bases and 1 base, there was a span of 3 bases. The CDR3 extends over 13 amino acids. CDR1 MNHNY and CDR2 SVGAGI come from the germline V gene (reference sequence). The CDR3: CASSYSRNTEAFF. Written as DNA, the CDR3 is TGTGCCAGCAGTTACTCGAGGAACACTGAAGCTTTCTTT.

J is TRBJ2-1 and V is TRBV30; D remains ambiguous. Germline assignment: CDR1 GTSNPN and CDR2 SVGIG (reference sequence). The CDR3 contains 13 residues. V was shortened by 2 bases and J by 0 bases, with 5 bases between the two germline ends. The CDR3 DNA reads TGTGCCTGGAGTTTTAGCTCCTACAATGAGCAGTTCTTC. Translated, it gives CAWSFSSYNEQFF. The full variable domain, rest sourced from reference TRBV30 and TRBJ2-1, is SQTIHQWPATLVQPVGSPLSLECTVEGTSNPNLYWYRQAAGRGLQLLFYSVGIGQISSEVPQNLSASRPQDRQFILSSKKLLLSDSGFYLCAWSFSSYNEQFFGPGTRLTVL.

This chain uses TRBV29-1 with TRBJ1-1, with 9 positions matching TRBD1. Germline V CDR1 and CDR2: SQVTM, ANQGSEA. The CDR3 is made up of 17 amino acids. Trimming cost V 3 bases and J 1 base; bases outside gene matches: 12. The DNA for the CDR3 is TGCAGCGTTGACGGGGAATTACAGGGGGCGCCGAACACTGAAGCTTTCTTT. Protein: CSVDGELQGAPNTEAFF. The full variable domain, with the rest looked up from reference TRBV29-1 and TRBJ1-1, is SAVISQKPSRDICQRGTSLTIQCQVDSQVTMMFWYRQQPGQSLTLIATANQGSEATYESGFVIDKFPISRPNLTFSTLTVSNMSPEDSSIYLCSVDGELQGAPNTEAFFGQGTRLTVV.

This chain uses TRBV4-1 with TRBJ2-7; D might be TRBD2 (5 bases). The V gene's germline CDR1 is MGHRA and CDR2 YSYEKL. V lost 6 bases to trimming and J lost 2 bases, with 8 bases between them. This CDR3 region has 12 residues. CDR3 protein: CASRGSAYEQYF. In nucleotides, the CDR3 is TGCGCCAGCAGGGGGAGCGCCTACGAGCAGTACTTC.

The chain is built from TRBV9 and TRBJ1-2, with 11 positions matching TRBD1. Germline V lookup: CDR1 SGDLS, CDR2 YYNGEE. The CDR3 runs to 14 residues. The junction had 5 bases not matched to a gene; V was cut back by 2 bases and J by 8 bases. In DNA form, the CDR3 reads TGTGCCAGCAGCGTCGGACAGGGGGCCTGGGGCTACACCTTC. Translating gives CASSVGQGAWGYTF.

A note on this clone: An end of the junction does not agree with germline; a read error may underlie this. The chain couples TRBV6-5 to TRBJ2-1, with D perhaps matching TRBD1 (5 bases). Per germline, CDR1 MNHEY and CDR2 SVGAGI. The CDR3 contains 15 residues. The CDR3 DNA reads TGTGCCAGCAGCGTTCGACAGAGCTCCGACAATGAGCAGTTCTTC. It codes for CASSVRQSSDNEQFF.

About this clone itself: The junction departs from germline at one end; a sequencing error may be responsible. The chain employs TRBV29-1 and TRBJ1-1, with 9 bases fitting TRBD1. This CDR3 is 14 amino acids long. In germline, CDR1 is SQVTM, CDR2 ANQGSEA. The CDR3 sequence: CSVESGTGMAEDFF. DNA for the CDR3: TGCAGCGTTGAATCCGGGACAGGGATGGCTGAAGATTTCTTT.

The chain is built from TRBV19 and TRBJ2-5; 8 nucleotides match TRBD1. The ends lost 1 base at V and 3 bases at J; junction bases unmatched: 4. CDR3 length equals 15 residues. Germline assignment: CDR1 LNHDA and CDR2 SQIVND (reference sequence). CDR3 nucleotides: TGTGCCAGTAGTATAGGACAGGGGTTGGAAGAGACCCAGTACTTC. This translates into CASSIGQGLEETQYF.

J is TRBJ1-5 and V is TRBV18; 8 bases are a match to TRBD1. With V trimmed by 5 bases and J by 4 bases, 4 bases remained unmatched. Germline CDR1 is KGHSH and CDR2 is LQKENI. The CDR3 is 14 amino acids. The CDR3 is CASSGQGANQPQHF. CDR3 in DNA: TGTGCCAGCTCAGGACAGGGCGCGAATCAGCCCCAGCATTTT.